The 29 T cell receptor beta chains given below trace back to one sample, sequenced in a study of T-cell reconstitution after alpha-beta-depleted transplantation in children. Using unique molecular identifiers, the investigators prepared the TCRbeta library. Each CDR3 protein gets one entry after TCRdb re-called the PCR reads with MiXCR. There are 350,000 to 500,000 distinct CDR3 sequences in the sample; 43% occur only once, and 27% lies in the top ten. Source: PBMCs, taken before TCRalphabeta/CD19-depleted stem cell transplant. Every receptor here comes from a girl aged 2 to 9 with aplastic anemia, due to receive a stem cell transplant.

This clonotype came up many times. CDR3 sequence reads: CASSLGLAGPDEQFF. The CDR3 DNA reads as TGTGCCAGCAGCTTGGGACTAGCGGGGCCTGATGAGCAGTTCTTC. The rearrangement uses TRBV7-3 and TRBJ2-1; 13 nucleotides align to TRBD2. With V trimmed by 3 bases and J by 8 bases, 4 bases remained unmatched. CDR3 length: 15 residues. Germline V gene lookup returns CDR1 SGHTA and CDR2 FQGTGA.

The chain carries TRBV28 and TRBJ2-7; possibly TRBD1 or TRBD2 for D (5 bases each). In germline, CDR1 is MDHEN, CDR2 SYDVKM. The length of the CDR3 is 14 residues. V lost 7 bases, J lost 4 bases, and 17 bases lay in between. Here the CDR3 reads CASTKGRLSYEQYF. CDR3 DNA sequence: TGTGCCAGCACCAAGGGACGACTCTCTTACGAGCAGTACTTC. The full variable domain, with the rest looked up from reference TRBV28 and TRBJ2-7, is DVKVTQSSRYLVKRTGEKVFLECVQDMDHENMFWYRQDPGLGLRLIYFSYDVKMKEKGDIPEGYSVSREKKERFSLILESASTNQTSMYLCASTKGRLSYEQYFGPGTRLTVT.

This clonotype was recorded a few times. This sequence joins TRBV7-2 and TRBJ1-2; D may be TRBD1 (5 bases). Trimming cost V 4 bases and J 11 bases, with 11 bases left between them. Looked up from germline, CDR1 is SGHTA and CDR2 is FQGNSA. The CDR3 totals 11 residues. The CDR3 sequence is CASSSPGGYTF. In DNA, the CDR3 is TGTGCCAGCAGCTCCCCCGGGGGGTACACCTTC.

There are a few counts of this clonotype. CDR3 residues: CSARDRGHSPLHF. As DNA, the CDR3 is TGCAGTGCTAGAGACAGGGGACATTCACCCCTCCACTTT. The chain is built from TRBV20-1 and TRBJ1-6; weak D call: TRBD1 (6 bases). Germline V gene data show CDR1 as DFQATT and CDR2 as SNEGSKA (reference sequence). CDR3 length: 13 residues. With 0 bases removed from V and 8 bases from J, the gap between germline ends came to 8 bases.

A few counts support this clonotype. The chain has TRBV7-8 and TRBJ2-7, with 12 bases fitting TRBD2. V lost 5 bases and J lost 9; bases outside the gene matches: 14. Per germline, CDR1 SGHVS and CDR2 FQNEAQ. This CDR3 is built from 16 residues. The CDR3 DNA reads as TGTGCCAGCAGCCCGTATTCTAGCGGGAGGGTGGAGGGGCAGTACTTC. It specifies CASSPYSSGRVEGQYF.

This clonotype was seen only a few times. The chain recombines TRBV15 with TRBJ2-7; D could derive from TRBD1 or TRBD2 (5 bases each). V gave up 1 base and J gave up 3 bases, with 13 bases separating them. In germline, CDR1 is LNHNV, CDR2 YYDKDF (reference sequence). This CDR3 contains 15 residues. The CDR3 DNA reads TGTGCCACCAGCAGAGCGGGGCAGGTTGGCTACGAGCAGTACTTC. Residues: CATSRAGQVGYEQYF.

This clonotype was observed at least ten times. V gene TRBV7-9 combines with J gene TRBJ1-4; D remains unclear. Trimming cost V 3 bases and J 7 bases, with 12 bases left between them. This CDR3 is 14 amino acids long. The germline gives CDR1 SEHNR, CDR2 FQNEAQ (reference sequence). The CDR3 region is CASSLRTEVEKLFF. The CDR3 coding sequence is TGTGCCAGCAGCTTGAGGACGGAAGTTGAAAAACTGTTTTTT.

V and J are TRBV20-1 and TRBJ2-6; possibly TRBD2 for D (6 bases). Germline values: CDR1 DFQATT, CDR2 SNEGSKA (reference sequence). The CDR3 sequence is 14 residues long. V was pared by 5 bases and J by 4 bases, with 12 bases between. Here the CDR3 reads CSAPGEAGANVLTF. In DNA form, the CDR3 reads TGCAGTGCTCCGGGGGAAGCAGGGGCCAACGTCCTGACTTTC.

This clonotype appeared a few times. V gene TRBV11-2 combines with J gene TRBJ1-5; D is uncertain. Trimming shortened V by 1 base and J by 8 bases, and 12 bases separated the two germline ends. The CDR3 has 14 residues. Germline V lookup: CDR1 SGHAT, CDR2 FQNNGV. CDR3 nucleotide sequence: TGTGCCAGCAGCTTAGTGGGATTCGGGAAGCCCCAGCATTTT. It translates to CASSLVGFGKPQHF.

CDR3: CASSYSGGTTDTQYF. In nucleotides, the CDR3 is TGTGCCAGCAGCTATAGCGGGGGGACCACAGATACGCAGTATTTT. J is TRBJ2-3 and V is TRBV7-7, with 10 bases fitting TRBD2. Germline V CDR1 and CDR2: SSHAT, FNYEAQ (reference sequence). With V trimmed by 4 bases and J by 2 bases, 3 bases remained unmatched. This CDR3 spans 15 amino acids.

The chain uses TRBV9 and TRBJ2-5; D is perhaps TRBD1 (6 bases). Germline V gene data show CDR1 as SGDLS and CDR2 as YYNGEE. Between the trimmed V and J ends, which lost 3 bases and 3 bases, there was a span of 12 bases. The CDR3 loop spans 14 amino acids. The CDR3 DNA sequence: TGTGCCAGCAGCGAGGGGGTCGGTAAAGAGACCCAGTACTTC. Translated, it gives CASSEGVGKETQYF.

The chain combines TRBV7-3 with TRBJ2-3; a weak D match, TRBD2 (6 bases). CDR3 size: 13 residues. The V gene lost 5 bases and the J gene lost 3 bases, with 9 bases spanning the gap. Germline CDR1 SGHTA, CDR2 FQGTGA. CDR3 coding DNA: TGTGCCAGCAGCCCACTAGCTACAGATACGCAGTATTTT. Translation: CASSPLATDTQYF.

This clonotype has at least ten counts. The genes are TRBV28 and TRBJ1-1; weak D call: TRBD1 (5 bases). The V gene lost 6 bases and the J gene lost 7 bases, with 15 bases spanning the gap. CDR3 length: 13 residues. CDR1 is MDHEN and CDR2 is SYDVKM in the germline V gene. CDR3 residues: CASSPSIGGEAFF. The CDR3 DNA reads as TGTGCCAGCAGCCCCTCGATTGGGGGTGAAGCTTTCTTT.

This sequence joins TRBV9 and TRBJ1-2; D unresolved. V lost 0 bases, J lost 0 bases, and 9 bases lay in between. This CDR3 contains 15 residues. In germline, CDR1 is SGDLS, CDR2 YYNGEE. DNA for the CDR3: TGTGCCAGCAGCGTAGGGCCGGCAGCTAACTATGGCTACACCTTC. This sequence encodes CASSVGPAANYGYTF.

The V call is TRBV20-1, the J call TRBJ2-3, with D unresolved. Per the germline V gene, CDR1 is DFQATT and CDR2 is SNEGSKA (reference sequence). This CDR3 is built from 12 residues. The V end lost 3 bases, the J end lost 5 bases, and 9 bases lay between the germline ends. The CDR3 here is CSARPLRDTQYF. CDR3 bases: TGCAGTGCTAGGCCTCTCCGAGATACGCAGTATTTT.

This clonotype was picked up one time. The chain uses TRBV5-6 and TRBJ2-7, with TRBD2 identical over 8 bases. CDR1 is SGHDT, CDR2 YYEEEE, per germline. V shed 6 bases and J 2 bases; nucleotides not matched to a gene: 7. The length of the CDR3 is 14 residues. The CDR3 reads CASNRAGVTYEQYF. For the CDR3, the DNA is TGTGCCAGCAACAGAGCGGGGGTAACCTACGAGCAGTACTTC.

This CDR3 reads CAIRQGGYEQYF. DNA of the CDR3: TGTGCCATCAGACAGGGGGGATACGAGCAGTACTTC. V gene TRBV10-3 combines with J gene TRBJ2-7; 8 positions match TRBD1. CDR3 length: 12 residues. Germline-derived CDR1 and CDR2 are ENHRY and SYGVKD. With V trimmed by 6 bases and J by 4 bases, 2 bases remained unmatched.

V usage is TRBV12-3 or TRBV12-4 and J usage is TRBJ2-5; 10 nucleotides line up with TRBD2. The CDR3 runs 14 residues. The trim removed 8 bases at V and 2 bases at J, leaving 5 bases unmatched. Here the CDR3 reads CASGTSGKQETQYF. For the CDR3, the DNA is TGTGCCAGCGGCACTAGCGGGAAACAAGAGACCCAGTACTTC.

V is TRBV27 and J is TRBJ1-1, with D possibly matching TRBD1 (6 bases). Germline V gene lookup returns CDR1 MNHEY and CDR2 SMNVEV (reference sequence). The CDR3 length is 15 residues. V shed 3 bases and J shed 5 bases, with 16 bases lying between them. Written as DNA, the CDR3 is TGTGCCAGCAGTTTCCGGACAGCGCTTTTTACTGAAGCTTTCTTT. Residues: CASSFRTALFTEAFF.

This clonotype was counted between two and nine times. The chain recombines TRBV2 with TRBJ2-1; 8 bases are a match to TRBD2. The CDR3 totals 17 residues. Germline loops: CDR1 SNHLY, CDR2 FYNNEI. With 6 bases clipped from V and 2 bases from J, the junction kept 12 bases outside the gene matches. Here the CDR3 reads CASRMTSVTRAYNEQFF. The CDR3 DNA follows: TGTGCCAGCAGGATGACTAGCGTCACTAGGGCCTACAATGAGCAGTTCTTC.

This chain links TRBV20-1 with TRBJ2-7, with no clear D. V dropped 3 bases and J dropped 1 base, with 7 bases sitting between them. The CDR3 totals 12 residues. Germline CDR1 is DFQATT and CDR2 is SNEGSKA (reference sequence). The CDR3 DNA reads as TGCAGTGCTAGGGGTGGGTCCTACGAGCAGTACTTC. As protein: CSARGGSYEQYF.

The gene calls are TRBV6-1 and TRBJ1-5, with a weak D call TRBD1 (6 bases). V was pared by 6 bases and J by 5 bases, with 14 bases between. Germline CDR1 is MNHNS and CDR2 is SASEGT. The CDR3 has 14 amino acids. CDR3 sequence: CASRPARGYQPQHF. In nucleotides, the CDR3 is TGTGCCAGCAGGCCTGCCAGGGGCTATCAGCCCCAGCATTTT.

The genes are TRBV27 and TRBJ2-3, with unresolved D. The CDR3 contains 15 residues. Germline lookup yields CDR1 MNHEY and CDR2 SMNVEV (reference sequence). The V gene lost 4 bases and the J gene lost 5 bases, with 16 bases spanning the gap. The CDR3 DNA reads TGTGCCAGCAGTTCCCGGGTCTCATCAGAAGATACGCAGTATTTT. As protein: CASSSRVSSEDTQYF.

Many counts were recorded for this clonotype. This chain uses TRBV29-1 with TRBJ2-5; tentative D call: TRBD1 (5 bases). The CDR3 is 14 residues long. The V end lost 2 bases, the J end lost 5 bases, and 15 bases lay between the germline ends. CDR1 and CDR2 from the germline V gene are SQVTM and ANQGSEA. The chain's CDR3 is CSVESPGRRETQYF. Here the CDR3 DNA reads TGCAGCGTTGAATCCCCAGGGCGTAGGGAGACCCAGTACTTC. The complete variable domain, with remaining parts taken from reference TRBV29-1 and TRBJ2-5, reads SAVISQKPSRDICQRGTSLTIQCQVDSQVTMMFWYRQQPGQSLTLIATANQGSEATYESGFVIDKFPISRPNLTFSTLTVSNMSPEDSSIYLCSVESPGRRETQYFGPGTRLLVL.

This clonotype occurred a few times. This chain links TRBV6-6 with TRBJ2-7; the D is unclear. Trimming removed 5 bases from V and 2 bases from J, with 10 bases in between. Germline V CDR1 and CDR2: MNHNY, SVGAGI (reference sequence). This CDR3 contains 13 residues. CDR3 amino acids: CASSRSVAYEQYF. The CDR3 DNA reads TGTGCCAGCAGTCGATCAGTGGCCTACGAGCAGTACTTC.

This clonotype occurred a few times. This chain's CDR3 is CASSVPGADTQYF. CDR3 in DNA: TGTGCCAGCAGCGTCCCGGGGGCAGATACGCAGTATTTT. The rearrangement links TRBV9 to TRBJ2-3; a possible D gene is TRBD2 (6 bases). Looked up from germline, CDR1 is SGDLS and CDR2 is YYNGEE. CDR3 size: 13 residues. The V gene lost 2 bases and the J gene lost 4 bases, with 8 bases spanning the gap.

Many counts were recorded for this clonotype. This chain uses TRBV7-2 with TRBJ2-3, with a tentative D call TRBD1 (6 bases). The CDR3 contains 15 residues. Germline V gene lookup returns CDR1 SGHTA and CDR2 FQGNSA. Trimming cost V 4 bases and J 1 base, with 12 bases left between them. CDR3 region: CASSYRVSRTDTQYF. The CDR3 DNA follows: TGTGCCAGCAGCTACAGGGTCAGCCGCACAGATACGCAGTATTTT.

The CDR3 here is CASSLLSFRDSGANVLTF. The CDR3 coding sequence is TGTGCCAGCAGCCTTCTATCGTTTAGAGACTCTGGGGCCAACGTCCTGACTTTC. The chain employs TRBV11-1 and TRBJ2-6; D gene unclear. This CDR3 region has 18 residues. V lost 5 bases and J 0 bases, leaving 17 bases between the germline ends. Germline CDR1 reads SGHAT; CDR2 reads FQDESV (reference sequence).

This clonotype was detected ten times or more. The J gene is TRBJ1-1, the V gene TRBV12-3 or TRBV12-4; no clear D. The CDR3 consists of 14 residues. The V and J ends lost 6 bases and 4 bases respectively, with 15 bases between them. The chain's CDR3 is CASRISGRGTEAFF. The CDR3 DNA reads TGTGCCAGCAGAATTTCGGGGAGAGGCACTGAAGCTTTCTTT.